A single sample gave rise to the 18 T cell receptor beta chains below, sequenced in a study of cytomegalovirus exposure and HLA in healthy donors. PCR used 60 Vbeta primers and 13 Jbeta primers. TCRdb keeps only in-frame clones here, not all; method: immunoSEQ multiplex PCR. The data contain fewer than 200,000 clones, under 90% of them singletons. Sequenced sample: PBMCs. These receptors came from a male donor in good health and CMV-seronegative.

This clone turned up a few times. The chain carries TRBV25-1 and TRBJ2-5, with D possibly matching TRBD1 (5 bases). V was trimmed by 4 bases and J by 5 bases, leaving 11 bases between them. CDR1 is MGHDK, CDR2 SYGVNS, per germline. The CDR3 contains 13 residues. The CDR3 protein is CASSVPGAETQYF. CDR3 DNA sequence: TGTGCCAGCAGTGTGCCTGGGGCCGAGACCCAGTACTTC.

The chain uses TRBV5-6 and TRBJ2-6; possibly TRBD1 for D (6 bases). Germline CDR1 reads SGHDT; CDR2 reads YYEEEE. Trimming removed 1 base at V and 0 bases at J, with 8 bases between. CDR3 length: 16 amino acids. The CDR3, as DNA: TGTGCCAGCAGCTTGTACAGGGCCTCTGGGGCCAACGTCCTGACTTTC. This encodes CASSLYRASGANVLTF.

This chain connects TRBV6-5 to TRBJ1-4, with 9 nucleotides matching TRBD1. CDR3 length equals 15 residues. CDR1 and CDR2 from the germline V gene are MNHEY and SVGAGI. V shed 6 bases, J shed 5 bases, and the junction held 7 bases outside the gene matches. CDR3 residues: CASRDRGTGNEKLFF. CDR3 DNA sequence: TGTGCCAGCAGAGACCGGGGGACAGGGAATGAAAAACTGTTTTTT.

The table lists this clone with a count of one. The chain recombines TRBV10-1 with TRBJ2-7; 14 bases align to TRBD2. Trimming took 6 bases from V and 3 from J; bases not matched to a gene: 4. CDR1 and CDR2 (germline): WNHNN, SYGVQD (reference sequence). The CDR3 has 15 residues. The CDR3 DNA reads as TGCGCCAGCAGAGAGGGACTAGCGGGAGACTACGAGCAGTACTTC. It codes for CASREGLAGDYEQYF.

The chain employs TRBV2 and TRBJ2-5; TRBD1 might be the D (6 bases). The CDR3 extends over 15 amino acids. The V gene's germline CDR1 is SNHLY and CDR2 FYNNEI. V was pared by 3 bases and J by 1 base, with 12 bases between. CDR3 loop: CASSEDRGVQETQYF. In DNA form, the CDR3 reads TGTGCCAGCAGTGAGGACAGAGGGGTCCAAGAGACCCAGTACTTC.

The chain recombines TRBV28 with TRBJ2-5, with D possibly being TRBD2 (6 bases). Deletions cut 3 bases from V and 5 bases from J, with 13 bases between. This CDR3 contains 14 residues. Germline CDR1 and CDR2: MDHEN and SYDVKM. The CDR3 is CASSFLSREETQYF. CDR3 nucleotide sequence: TGTGCCAGCAGTTTCCTTTCCCGGGAGGAGACCCAGTACTTC. Complete variable domain (other parts from reference TRBV28 and TRBJ2-5): DVKVTQSSRYLVKRTGEKVFLECVQDMDHENMFWYRQDPGLGLRLIYFSYDVKMKEKGDIPEGYSVSREKKERFSLILESASTNQTSMYLCASSFLSREETQYFGPGTRLLVL.

The chain is built from TRBV7-3 and TRBJ2-5; 9 nucleotides line up with TRBD1. The trim removed 4 bases at V and 4 bases at J, leaving 4 bases unmatched. Germline V gene data show CDR1 as SGHTA and CDR2 as FQGTGA. This CDR3 spans 14 amino acids. The CDR3 bases are TGTGCCAGCAGCTCCCGGGACAGGGCAGAGACCCAGTACTTC. This sequence encodes CASSSRDRAETQYF.

The gene calls are TRBV7-2 and TRBJ2-2; 8 bases match TRBD1. V was clipped by 4 bases and J by 6 bases; unmatched bases: 4. CDR1 SGHTA and CDR2 FQGNSA come from the germline V gene. The CDR3 has 14 amino acids. The CDR3: CASSSRTGSGELFF. CDR3 sequence (DNA): TGTGCCAGCAGCTCTCGGACAGGGTCCGGGGAGCTGTTTTTT.

The chain carries TRBV5-1 and TRBJ1-4, with a possible D match to TRBD1 (5 bases). The germline gives CDR1 SGHRS, CDR2 YFSETQ. The CDR3 loop spans 15 amino acids. V was cut by 0 bases and J by 3 bases, with 9 bases left in between. The CDR3 loop is CASSLAGEANEKLFF. The CDR3 nucleotides are TGCGCCAGCAGCTTGGCGGGGGAGGCTAATGAAAAACTGTTTTTT. Filled out from reference TRBV5-1 and TRBJ1-4, the complete variable domain reads KAGVTQTPRYLIKTRGQQVTLSCSPISGHRSVSWYQQTPGQGLQFLFEYFSETQRNKGNFPGRFSGRQFSNSRSEMNVSTLELGDSALYLCASSLAGEANEKLFFGSGTQLSVL.

This rearrangement joins TRBV7-2 to TRBJ2-2; D is ambiguous. Germline V CDR1 and CDR2: SGHTA, FQGNSA. Trimming left V 5 bases short and J 6 bases short, with 16 bases between. The CDR3 runs 15 residues. The DNA of the CDR3 is TGTGCCAGCAGCCCGAGTTGGCGGTTTTCCGGGGAGCTGTTTTTT. This codes for CASSPSWRFSGELFF.

The V gene is TRBV6-4, the J gene TRBJ1-6, with a possible D match to TRBD1 (5 bases). Germline CDR1 is MRHNA and CDR2 is SNTAGT. The CDR3 extends over 15 amino acids. V lost 0 bases and J lost 7, with 10 bases in between. The CDR3 sequence is CASSDSGGLNSPLHF. The DNA of the CDR3 is TGTGCCAGCAGTGACTCCGGGGGATTGAATTCACCCCTCCACTTT.

This chain links TRBV9 with TRBJ2-7, with TRBD1 identical over 9 bases. V shed 0 bases, J shed 4 bases, and the junction held 5 bases outside the gene matches. This CDR3 comprises 15 residues. The germline V gene encodes CDR1 SGDLS and CDR2 YYNGEE. The CDR3 here is CASSVGWTGVYEQYF. As DNA, the CDR3 is TGTGCCAGCAGCGTAGGCTGGACAGGGGTGTACGAGCAGTACTTC.

This chain uses TRBV27 with TRBJ1-1, with 8 bases fitting TRBD1. The CDR3 loop spans 18 amino acids. The germline V gene encodes CDR1 MNHEY and CDR2 SMNVEV (reference sequence). Trimming removed 5 bases from V and 4 bases from J; junction bases left unmatched: 18. CDR3 amino acids: CASSTPRGPKGGGTEAFF. The DNA for the CDR3 is TGTGCCAGCAGTACTCCCAGGGGGCCGAAAGGAGGCGGCACTGAAGCTTTCTTT.

The chain employs TRBV5-8 and TRBJ2-7; maybe TRBD1 (6 bases). V lost 5 bases and J 2 bases, leaving 14 bases between the germline ends. The CDR3 is 14 residues long. Germline values: CDR1 SGHTS, CDR2 YDEGEE. CDR3 bases: TGTGCCAGCAGGTCCCGGGACACGGCCTACGAGCAGTACTTC. It yields the protein CASRSRDTAYEQYF.

This clone has only a few counts. The chain has TRBV9 and TRBJ1-3; TRBD1 matches at 8 bases. From germline, CDR1 is SGDLS and CDR2 YYNGEE. The ends lost 4 bases at V and 3 bases at J; junction bases unmatched: 6. This CDR3 is 15 amino acids long. The CDR3 DNA reads as TGTGCCAGCAGCTTCCAGGGGGCCCGTGGAAACACCATATATTTT. It is translated as CASSFQGARGNTIYF.

The gene calls are TRBV25-1 and TRBJ1-1; TRBD1 is a possible D gene (6 bases). With 6 bases removed from V and 4 bases from J, the gap between germline ends came to 12 bases. CDR1 is MGHDK, CDR2 SYGVNS, per germline. This CDR3 is 13 amino acids long. Here the CDR3 DNA reads TGTGCCAGCAGAAAAACAGGGACCACTGAAGCTTTCTTT. Translating gives CASRKTGTTEAFF. Based on the CDR3 plus reference TRBV25-1 and TRBJ1-1, the full variable domain is EADIYQTPRYLVIGTGKKITLECSQTMGHDKMYWYQQDPGMELHLIHYSYGVNSTEKGDLSSESTVSRIRTEHFPLTLESARPSHTSQYLCASRKTGTTEAFFGQGTRLTVV.

The chain combines TRBV7-8 with TRBJ2-7, with TRBD2 as a possible D gene (6 bases). Looked up from germline, CDR1 is SGHVS and CDR2 is FQNEAQ. There are 15 residues in the CDR3. V lost 3 bases to trimming and J lost 2 bases, with 14 bases between them. In DNA, the CDR3 is TGTGCCAGCAGCTTGGCTCGGGAGCATACCTACGAGCAGTACTTC. As protein: CASSLAREHTYEQYF. Full variable domain (missing parts from reference TRBV7-8 and TRBJ2-7): GAGVSQSPRYKVAKRGQDVALRCDPISGHVSLFWYQQALGQGPEFLTYFQNEAQLDKSGLPSDRFFAERPEGSVSTLKIQRTQQEDSAVYLCASSLAREHTYEQYFGPGTRLTVT.

The CDR3 region is CATSRGGTGGTDTQYF. The CDR3 DNA follows: TGTGCCACCAGCAGAGGAGGGACAGGGGGCACAGATACGCAGTATTTT. The rearrangement joins TRBV15 to TRBJ2-3, with 10 bases aligning to TRBD1. Losses at the gene ends were 1 base for V and 1 base for J; bases not matched to a gene: 2. The CDR3 is 16 residues long. Germline loops: CDR1 LNHNV, CDR2 YYDKDF (reference sequence). The full variable domain, with the rest looked up from reference TRBV15 and TRBJ2-3, is DAMVIQNPRYQVTQFGKPVTLSCSQTLNHNVMYWYQQKSSQAPKLLFHYYDKDFNNEADTPDNFQSRRPNTSFCFLDIRSPGLGDTAMYLCATSRGGTGGTDTQYFGPGTRLTVL.